Sequencing of this TCR beta chain was carried out in a study of cytomegalovirus exposure and HLA in healthy donors (dated by TCRdb to the late 2010s). Broadly, across the study: An earlier analysis of some 550 of the donors reported more than 250 Gb of sequence data and roughly 100 million unique TCR beta sequences from roughly 180 million T cells. An early release that covered around 590 HLA-typed donors contained approximately 320 gigabases of sequencing data and 75 million to 100 million unique TCR sequences. The genetic ancestry cluster associated with self-reported Caucasian donors included 81% of the 398 genotyped donors. The study was designed to test whether signatures of past pathogen exposure could be identified by cataloging public T cell receptors. Using immunosequencing, the study profiled T cell repertoires from 550 to 750 subjects and related those repertoires to cytomegalovirus serostatus. Along with the approximately 670-subject first cohort, a separate validation cohort of 120 different subjects was used. To predict cytomegalovirus infection status, the study combined high-throughput TCR immunosequencing, statistical association of individual TCRs with disease status, and machine learning. In a later analysis, previously published TCR beta repertoires from 666 donors were re-analyzed and high-resolution HLA genotyping was added so that TCR occurrence patterns could be studied. Rather than drawing on any new phenotypic data, the later analysis identified candidate immune exposures from TCR beta sequences and the way those sequences occurred across donors. To decide whether each TCR beta V gene segment behaved as functional or pseudogenic, an earlier analysis of approximately 590 of the donors relied on high-throughput TCR beta sequencing. Donor age, sex, ethnicity and CMV serostatus were compiled together with the repertoire data. A later genetic analysis took genome-wide SNP genotypes for about three fifths of the roughly 670 donors and used that subset as a discovery cohort. Every repertoire in the discovery cohort had been generated on one and the same sequencing platform. Both class I and class II loci were covered by HLA typing, at four-digit resolution. Typing coverage differed by locus: A, B, C, DRB1 and DQB1 were typed in about 620-640 donors, DQA1 in 500 to 550, DPA1 in over 600, and DPB1 in just under 490. About five DR-DQ haplotypes were handled as single units for association and clustering because linkage in the cohort was strong. On average, approximately 250,000 unique TCR beta nucleotide sequences were sequenced per donor among some 420 genotyped donors of the cohort, with about 19% of those sequences being non-productive.

In total, roughly 710 healthy bone marrow donors made up the cohort. Cohort members were all nominally healthy when sampled, although unrecorded immune exposures were likely present. The donor was CMV seronegative and was included in the group of over 300 seronegative cohort members. Every donor gave a peripheral blood sample, and the peripheral blood mononuclear cells from that sample were used for TCR beta sequencing. The Qiagen DNeasy Blood Extraction Kit was used to extract genomic DNA from the blood cell samples. The library came from the immunoSEQ multiplex PCR assay. The multiplex PCR relied on a mix of 60 forward primers for TCR Vbeta segments and 13 reverse primers for TCR Jbeta segments. Amplification of the CDR3 region of rearranged TCR beta genes was performed with a multiplex PCR assay on genomic DNA. The amplified TCR beta libraries were sequenced on the Illumina HiSeq System as 87-base-pair reads. Concerning the study's data processing: A later analysis tallied roughly 78 million unique TCR beta chains across the 666 repertoires, and around 12 million of those chains were shared by two or more donors. Raw reads were error-corrected and collapsed into unique sequences with a nearest-neighbor algorithm that merged closely related sequences to remove PCR and sequencing errors. Alignment of CDR3 sequences to IMGT reference sequences was used to assign V, D and J gene segments. For a sequence to be retained, a match of at least six nucleotides to both a V gene segment and a J gene segment was required. A rearrangement counted as productive if the CDR3 had no stop codons and remained in frame with V and J, and every other rearrangement counted as non-productive. CDR3 was defined according to IMGT convention as the region running from the second conserved V-encoded cysteine to the conserved J-encoded phenylalanine. Sequences without an unambiguous match to a single V gene segment were excluded from the earlier analysis of 450 to 650 of the donors. An earlier analysis of several hundred of the donors classified V segments as functional when productive rearrangements were above 56.7% and as segregating when the standard deviation between donors was above 5%. A statistical classification framework was built to diagnose cytomegalovirus status from the catalog of TCR beta chain sequences. In a later analysis, V and J genes were assigned by comparing TCR nucleotide sequences against IMGT/GENE-DB human TR gene sequences. In a later analysis, CDR3 sequences and most-parsimonious VDJ recombination scenarios were assigned using the TCRdist pipeline. In a later analysis, each TCR beta chain was defined by its CDR3 amino acid sequence together with its V-gene family, and reads lacking a unique V-gene family were excluded. As a way to deal with suspected cross-contamination and a sequencing artifact, a later analysis dropped roughly 600 nucleotide sequences that were highly shared and had low generation probability. A later analysis calculated a clonal expansion index for each public chain from normalized within-repertoire ranks of inferred template counts. Generation probabilities in a later analysis came from a VDJ recombination model fitted to out-of-frame rearrangements, and those results were checked against IGoR. In a later analysis, TCR-TCR, TCR-HLA and TCR-CMV co-occurrence was scored with hypergeometric tests, and a repertoire-size bias correction was applied to TCR pairs. A later analysis estimated false discovery rates by permuting HLA or CMV assignments 20 times. In a later analysis, co-occurring TCRs were grouped with DBSCAN, and TCRdist sequence similarity was added when clustering was performed within HLA-allele-positive subsets. Repertoires with fewer than 30,000 or more than 120,000 public chains, plus five repertoires with anomalous nucleotide sharing, were excluded from co-occurrence clustering. TCRdb retrieved this table from immuneACCESS and kept in-frame rearrangements only. Not all clones are present; in checked studies, unresolved V genes account for under half, and no reason is known for the remainder. V and J calls and clone size come straight from that table; D and trimming were deduced from the DNA. In all, the sample holds about 190,000 clones, and around 90% of those were seen once. 1% to 1.4% of the sample is in the top ten clones.

Results the study describes overall, beyond this receptor: Because some donors lacked HLA typing at each locus, the association tests relied only on the typed subset. When HLA alleles, especially DR and DQ, strongly co-occurred, attributing TCR associations to individual alleles was difficult. The cohort was sequenced for TCR beta chains only, and without alpha or paired-chain data the features that could be detected were limited. Compared with the roughly 600-donor mean, donors in an Asian-associated ancestry cluster had fewer N-insertions in productive TCRs, according to a later genetic analysis. A later analysis found that HLA-associated TCR beta chains were more clonally expanded and had lower generation probabilities than equally common non-associated chains. According to the authors, the approach could potentially be generalized to other disease states and immunological phenotypes. A later genetic analysis associated a missense DCLRE1C variant with V-gene and J-gene trimming of TCR beta chains, and an independent cohort replicated the association. Over 15 rarely observed V segments, including chromosome 9 orphons, were excluded from the earlier analysis of about 600 of the donors because counts were too low. In vitro tests confirmed that a few of the cytomegalovirus-associated TCR beta chains recognize cytomegalovirus antigens. The sequencing pipeline was judged likely to have produced a cluster of highly shared sequence variants as a technical artifact. An earlier analysis of 587 of the donors showed that most TCR beta V segments appeared in productive rearrangements either about 87% or about 30% of the time, which broadly matched IMGT annotations. Linkage disequilibrium might explain the correlated functional status among segregating V segments, but an unknown experimental factor could not be ruled out. Sequencing depth was assumed to be roughly uniform across donors in the presence/absence analyses, though that assumption may not hold. At a false discovery rate of 0.05, a later analysis linked 15,000 to 20,000 TCR beta sequences to specific HLA alleles. In the study, 150 to 200 TCR beta chains were listed as associated with cytomegalovirus. According to a later analysis, TCR association rates differed among HLA loci, with DRB1 alleles showing the most associated TCRs and HLA-C alleles showing the fewest. While some public TCRs were present in many individuals, most TCR sequences turned up only very rarely across donors. In a later analysis, most CMV-associated TCR beta chains were found to appear HLA-restricted, with HLA associations seemingly driven largely by CMV exposure. A further reported finding was that TCR beta sequences accurately predicted the HLA-A and HLA-B alleles for most subjects in the first cohort. In both the original and validation cohorts, the classifier was reported to diagnose cytomegalovirus status with high specificity and sensitivity. In a later analysis, several top co-occurrence clusters were reported to appear linked to parvovirus B19, influenza, CMV and Epstein-Barr virus. Immune exposure information for the cohort was limited to CMV serostatus. Some IMGT-functional V segments, including TRBV6-2 and TRBV6-3, could not be distinguished by the 87-base-pair reads and were therefore excluded.

Concerning this clone: The specificity of this receptor is unknown. It has no much larger one-base neighbor in the sample; base qualities were not kept.

The CDR3 goes from the cysteine to the phenylalanine over 14 residues. Only the CDR3 part of the read is kept: 42 bases, read in frame from the first base. V was cut back by 2 bases and J by 0 bases, leaving a gap of 8 bases between them. The germline V gene sets CDR1 to SGHRS and CDR2 to YFSETQ. The TCR was taken from a boy between 2 and 10 years old in good health and CMV-seronegative. The rearrangement joined TRBV5-1 to TRBJ1-1; no confident D gene assignment can be made. Sequencing used PBMCs. The nucleotide sequence is given as TGCGCCAGCAGCTTCAGTAGCATGAACACTGAAGCTTTCTTT. Translated, it gives CASSFSSMNTEAFF.